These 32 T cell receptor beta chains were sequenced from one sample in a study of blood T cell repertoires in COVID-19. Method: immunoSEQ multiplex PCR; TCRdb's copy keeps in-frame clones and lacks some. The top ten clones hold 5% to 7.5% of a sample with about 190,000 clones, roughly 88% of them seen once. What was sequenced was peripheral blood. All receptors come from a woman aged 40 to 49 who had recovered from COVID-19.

This CDR3 reads CASSPTGGNQPQHF. Written as DNA, the CDR3 is TGTGCCAGCAGCCCTACAGGGGGAAATCAGCCCCAGCATTTT. This chain joins TRBV11-1 and TRBJ1-5; 8 bases line up with TRBD1. CDR1 and CDR2 (germline): SGHAT, FQDESV (reference sequence). The CDR3 covers 14 residues. V dropped 5 bases and J dropped 4; count of bases not matched to a gene: 4.

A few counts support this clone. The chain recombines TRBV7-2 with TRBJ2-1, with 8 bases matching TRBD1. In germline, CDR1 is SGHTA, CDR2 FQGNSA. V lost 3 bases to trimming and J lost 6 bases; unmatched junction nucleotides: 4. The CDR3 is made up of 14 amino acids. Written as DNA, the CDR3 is TGTGCCAGCAGCTTGGACAGGGTAACCAATGAGCAGTTCTTC. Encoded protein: CASSLDRVTNEQFF.

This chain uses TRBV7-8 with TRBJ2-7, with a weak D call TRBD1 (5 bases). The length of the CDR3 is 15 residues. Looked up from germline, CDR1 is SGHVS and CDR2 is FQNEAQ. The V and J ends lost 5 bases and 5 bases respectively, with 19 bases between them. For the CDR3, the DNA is TGTGCCAGCAGCCCCCACTGGACGTCCAGGGACGAGCAGTACTTC. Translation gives CASSPHWTSRDEQYF.

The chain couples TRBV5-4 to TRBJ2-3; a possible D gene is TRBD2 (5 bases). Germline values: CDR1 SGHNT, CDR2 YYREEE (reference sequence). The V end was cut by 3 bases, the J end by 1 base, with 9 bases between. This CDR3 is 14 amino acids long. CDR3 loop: CASSSGTGTDTQYF. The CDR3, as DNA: TGTGCCAGCAGCTCGGGAACAGGCACAGATACGCAGTATTTT. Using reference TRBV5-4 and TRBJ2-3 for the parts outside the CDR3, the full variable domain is ETGVTQSPTHLIKTRGQQVTLRCSSQSGHNTVSWYQQALGQGPQFIFQYYREEENGRGNFPPRFSGLQFPNYSSELNVNALELDDSALYLCASSSGTGTDTQYFGPGTRLTVL.

CDR3 sequence: CASSTDRANEQFF. CDR3 in DNA: TGTGCCAGCAGTACGGACAGGGCCAATGAGCAGTTCTTC. The gene calls are TRBV27 and TRBJ2-1, with 8 bases lining up with TRBD1. V gave up 5 bases and J gave up 6 bases; unmatched junction bases: 3. CDR1 is MNHEY and CDR2 is SMNVEV in the germline V gene (reference sequence). This CDR3 contains 13 residues.

The CDR3 region is CASSPTGTSAANTGELFF. CDR3 sequence (DNA): TGTGCCAGCTCACCGACCGGGACTAGCGCAGCGAACACCGGGGAGCTGTTTTTT. This chain uses TRBV18 with TRBJ2-2; 10 bases agree with TRBD2. From germline, CDR1 is KGHSH and CDR2 LQKENI. The J segment lost 0 bases and the V segment lost 3 bases, leaving 7 bases of the junction unmatched. CDR3 length: 18 amino acids.

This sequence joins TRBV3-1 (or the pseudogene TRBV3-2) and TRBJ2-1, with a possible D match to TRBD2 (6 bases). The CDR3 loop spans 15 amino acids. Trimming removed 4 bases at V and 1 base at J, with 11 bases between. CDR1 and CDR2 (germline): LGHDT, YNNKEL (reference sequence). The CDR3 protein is CASSPQEGSYNEQFF. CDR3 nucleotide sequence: TGTGCCAGCAGCCCCCAGGAGGGGTCCTACAATGAGCAGTTCTTC.

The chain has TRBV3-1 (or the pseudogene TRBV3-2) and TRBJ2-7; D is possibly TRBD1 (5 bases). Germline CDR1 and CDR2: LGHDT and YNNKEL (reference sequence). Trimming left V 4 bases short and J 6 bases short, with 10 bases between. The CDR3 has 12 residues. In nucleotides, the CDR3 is TGTGCCAGCAGCCCCCAGGGTTCCGAGCAGTACTTC. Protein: CASSPQGSEQYF.

CDR3 nucleotide sequence: TGTGCCAGTCGCCCTACTCGGACTAGTTCGTTGGGAGAGCAGTACTTC. This translates into CASRPTRTSSLGEQYF. This rearrangement joins TRBV6-2 or TRBV6-3 to TRBJ2-7; 7 nucleotides match TRBD2. The CDR3 has 16 residues. The trim removed 9 bases at V and 7 bases at J, leaving 21 bases unmatched. Per germline, CDR1 MNHEY and CDR2 SVGEGT.

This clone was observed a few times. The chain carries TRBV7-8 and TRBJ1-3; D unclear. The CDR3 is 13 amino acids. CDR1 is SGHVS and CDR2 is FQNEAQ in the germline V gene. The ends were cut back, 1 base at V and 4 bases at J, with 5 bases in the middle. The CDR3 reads CASSLVAGNTIYF. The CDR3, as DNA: TGTGCCAGCAGCTTAGTAGCCGGAAACACCATATATTTT.

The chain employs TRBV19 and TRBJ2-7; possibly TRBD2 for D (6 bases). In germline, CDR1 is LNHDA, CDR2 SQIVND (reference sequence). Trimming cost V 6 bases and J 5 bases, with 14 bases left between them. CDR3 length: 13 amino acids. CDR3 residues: CASRELGGNEQYF. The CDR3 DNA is TGTGCCAGTAGAGAACTAGGAGGGAACGAGCAGTACTTC. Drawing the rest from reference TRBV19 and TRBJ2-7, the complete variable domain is DGGITQSPKYLFRKEGQNVTLSCEQNLNHDAMYWYRQDPGQGLRLIYYSQIVNDFQKGDIAEGYSVSREKKESFPLTVTSAQKNPTAFYLCASRELGGNEQYFGPGTRLTVT.

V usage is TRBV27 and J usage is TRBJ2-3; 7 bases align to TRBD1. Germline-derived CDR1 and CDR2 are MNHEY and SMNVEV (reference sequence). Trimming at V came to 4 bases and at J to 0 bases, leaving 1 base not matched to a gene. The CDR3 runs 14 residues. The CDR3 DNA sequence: TGTGCCAGCAGTTGGACAGGAAGCACAGATACGCAGTATTTT. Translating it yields CASSWTGSTDTQYF.

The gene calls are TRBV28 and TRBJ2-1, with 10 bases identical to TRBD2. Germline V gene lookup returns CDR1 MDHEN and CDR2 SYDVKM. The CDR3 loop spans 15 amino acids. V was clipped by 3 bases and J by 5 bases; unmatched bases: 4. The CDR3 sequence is CASSFPAGGDNEQFF. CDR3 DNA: TGTGCCAGCAGTTTTCCAGCGGGAGGGGACAATGAGCAGTTCTTC.

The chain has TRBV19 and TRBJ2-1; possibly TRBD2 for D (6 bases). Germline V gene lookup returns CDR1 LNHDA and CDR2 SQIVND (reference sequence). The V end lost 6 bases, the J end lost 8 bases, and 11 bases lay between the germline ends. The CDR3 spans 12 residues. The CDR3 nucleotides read TGTGCCAGTAGACTAGCAGCGGATGAGCAGTTCTTC. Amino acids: CASRLAADEQFF.

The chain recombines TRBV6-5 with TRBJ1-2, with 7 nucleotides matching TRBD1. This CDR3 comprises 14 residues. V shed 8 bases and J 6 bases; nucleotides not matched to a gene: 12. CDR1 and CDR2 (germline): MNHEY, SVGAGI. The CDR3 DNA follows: TGTGCCAGCGCCCAAGAGGGGGCAGGAGATGGCTACACCTTC. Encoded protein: CASAQEGAGDGYTF.

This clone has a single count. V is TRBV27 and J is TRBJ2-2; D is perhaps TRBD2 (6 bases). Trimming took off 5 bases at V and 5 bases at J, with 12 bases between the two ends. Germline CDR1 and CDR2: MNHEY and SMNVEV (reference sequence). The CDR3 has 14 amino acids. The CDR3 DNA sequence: TGTGCCAGCAGTCCAACTAGCTATACCGGGGAGCTGTTTTTT. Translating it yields CASSPTSYTGELFF.

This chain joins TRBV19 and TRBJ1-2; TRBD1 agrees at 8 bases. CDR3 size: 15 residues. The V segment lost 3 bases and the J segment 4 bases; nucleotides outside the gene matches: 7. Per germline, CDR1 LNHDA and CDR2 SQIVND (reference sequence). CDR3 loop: CASSIARGQGYGYTF. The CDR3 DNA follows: TGTGCCAGTAGTATTGCCAGGGGGCAAGGCTATGGCTACACCTTC. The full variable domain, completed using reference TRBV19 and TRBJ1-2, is DGGITQSPKYLFRKEGQNVTLSCEQNLNHDAMYWYRQDPGQGLRLIYYSQIVNDFQKGDIAEGYSVSREKKESFPLTVTSAQKNPTAFYLCASSIARGQGYGYTFGSGTRLTVV.

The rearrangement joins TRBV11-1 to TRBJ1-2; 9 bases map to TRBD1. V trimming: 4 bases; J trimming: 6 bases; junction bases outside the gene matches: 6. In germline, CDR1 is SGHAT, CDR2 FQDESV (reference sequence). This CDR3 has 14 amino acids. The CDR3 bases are TGTGCCAGCAGCTCGGGGACAGGGTTGAATGGCTACACCTTC. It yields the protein CASSSGTGLNGYTF.

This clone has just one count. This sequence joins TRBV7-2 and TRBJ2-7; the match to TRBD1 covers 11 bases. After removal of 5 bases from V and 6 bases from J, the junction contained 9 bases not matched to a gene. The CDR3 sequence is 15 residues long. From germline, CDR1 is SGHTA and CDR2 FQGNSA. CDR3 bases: TGTGCCAGCAGCCCCGGACAGGGGGCAGGGGGCGAGCAGTACTTC. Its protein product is CASSPGQGAGGEQYF.

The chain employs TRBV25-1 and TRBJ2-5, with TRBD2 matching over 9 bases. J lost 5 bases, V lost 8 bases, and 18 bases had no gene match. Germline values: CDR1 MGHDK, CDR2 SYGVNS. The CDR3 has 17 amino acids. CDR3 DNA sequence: TGTGCCAGCTCGGAGGCCTTTAGGCTAGCGGGATCTGAGACCCAGTACTTC. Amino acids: CASSEAFRLAGSETQYF.

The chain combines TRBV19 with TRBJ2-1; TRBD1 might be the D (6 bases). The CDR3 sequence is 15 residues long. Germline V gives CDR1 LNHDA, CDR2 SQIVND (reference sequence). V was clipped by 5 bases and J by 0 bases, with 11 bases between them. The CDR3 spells CASSVGTTSYNEQFF. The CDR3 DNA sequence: TGTGCCAGTAGTGTTGGGACAACCTCCTACAATGAGCAGTTCTTC.

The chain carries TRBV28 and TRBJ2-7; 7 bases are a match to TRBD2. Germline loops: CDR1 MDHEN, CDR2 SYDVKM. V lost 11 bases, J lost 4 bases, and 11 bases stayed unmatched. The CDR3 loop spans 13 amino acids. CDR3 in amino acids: CASTREGRYEQYF. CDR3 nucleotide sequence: TGTGCCTCCACGAGGGAGGGGAGATACGAGCAGTACTTC. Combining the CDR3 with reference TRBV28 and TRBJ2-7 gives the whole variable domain DVKVTQSSRYLVKRTGEKVFLECVQDMDHENMFWYRQDPGLGLRLIYFSYDVKMKEKGDIPEGYSVSREKKERFSLILESASTNQTSMYLCASTREGRYEQYFGPGTRLTVT.

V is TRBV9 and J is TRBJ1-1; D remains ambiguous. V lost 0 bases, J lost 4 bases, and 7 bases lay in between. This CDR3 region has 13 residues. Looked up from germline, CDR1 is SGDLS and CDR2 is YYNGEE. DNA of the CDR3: TGTGCCAGCAGCGTAGTAGCTGGCACTGAAGCTTTCTTT. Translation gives CASSVVAGTEAFF.

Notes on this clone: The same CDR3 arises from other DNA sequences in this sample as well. The CDR3 spells CASSPPASGTYEQYF. CDR3 coding DNA: TGTGCCAGCTCACCACCGGCTAGCGGTACCTACGAGCAGTACTTC. This chain uses TRBV18 with TRBJ2-7, with TRBD2 matching 7 bases. CDR3 length: 15 residues. Germline V lookup: CDR1 KGHSH, CDR2 LQKENI. With 0 bases clipped from V and 2 bases from J, the junction kept 4 bases outside the gene matches.

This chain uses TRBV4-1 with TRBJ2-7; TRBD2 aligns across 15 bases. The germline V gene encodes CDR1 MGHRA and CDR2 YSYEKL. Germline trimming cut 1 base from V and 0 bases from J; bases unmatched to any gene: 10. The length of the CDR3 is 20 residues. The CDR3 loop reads CASSQVTGTSGRRSSYEQYF. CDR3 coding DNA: TGCGCCAGCAGCCAAGTTACCGGGACTAGCGGGAGGAGGAGCTCCTACGAGCAGTACTTC.

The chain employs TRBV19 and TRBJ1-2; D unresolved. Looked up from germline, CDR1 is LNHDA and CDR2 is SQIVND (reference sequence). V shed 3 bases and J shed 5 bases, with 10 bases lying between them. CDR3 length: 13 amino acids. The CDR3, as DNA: TGTGCCAGTAGTATTCCAGGTCTATATGGCTACACCTTC. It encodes CASSIPGLYGYTF.

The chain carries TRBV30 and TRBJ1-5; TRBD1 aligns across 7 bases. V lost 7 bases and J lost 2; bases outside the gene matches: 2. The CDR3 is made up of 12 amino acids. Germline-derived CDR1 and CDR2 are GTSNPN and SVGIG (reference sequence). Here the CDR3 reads CALGQGNQPQHF. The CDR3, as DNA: TGTGCCTTAGGACAGGGCAATCAGCCCCAGCATTTT. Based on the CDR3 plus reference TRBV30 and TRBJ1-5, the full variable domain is SQTIHQWPATLVQPVGSPLSLECTVEGTSNPNLYWYRQAAGRGLQLLFYSVGIGQISSEVPQNLSASRPQDRQFILSSKKLLLSDSGFYLCALGQGNQPQHFGDGTRLSIL.

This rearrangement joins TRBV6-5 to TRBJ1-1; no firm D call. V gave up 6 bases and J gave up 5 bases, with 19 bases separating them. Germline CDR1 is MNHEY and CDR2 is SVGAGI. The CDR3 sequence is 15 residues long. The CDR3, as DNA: TGTGCCAGCAGATCATGGACTGCCGCCGATACTGAAGCTTTCTTT. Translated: CASRSWTAADTEAFF.

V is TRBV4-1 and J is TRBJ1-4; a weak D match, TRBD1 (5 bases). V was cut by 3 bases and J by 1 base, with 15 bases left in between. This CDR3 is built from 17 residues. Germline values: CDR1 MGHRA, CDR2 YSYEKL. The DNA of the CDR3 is TGCGCCAGCAGCCACGGAGGGGAACAGAGAACTAATGAAAAACTGTTTTTT. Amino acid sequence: CASSHGGEQRTNEKLFF.

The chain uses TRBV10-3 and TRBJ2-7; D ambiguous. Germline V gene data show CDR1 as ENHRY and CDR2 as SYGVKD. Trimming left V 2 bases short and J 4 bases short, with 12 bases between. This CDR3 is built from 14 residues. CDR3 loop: CAISENGDPYEQYF. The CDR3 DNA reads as TGTGCCATCAGTGAGAACGGAGATCCTTACGAGCAGTACTTC.

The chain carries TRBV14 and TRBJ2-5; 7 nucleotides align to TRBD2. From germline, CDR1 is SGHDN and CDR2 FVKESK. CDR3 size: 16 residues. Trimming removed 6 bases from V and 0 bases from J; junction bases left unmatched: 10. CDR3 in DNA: TGTGCCAGCAGTCTACGACTAGCAGGGTACCAAGAGACCCAGTACTTC. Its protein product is CASSLRLAGYQETQYF.

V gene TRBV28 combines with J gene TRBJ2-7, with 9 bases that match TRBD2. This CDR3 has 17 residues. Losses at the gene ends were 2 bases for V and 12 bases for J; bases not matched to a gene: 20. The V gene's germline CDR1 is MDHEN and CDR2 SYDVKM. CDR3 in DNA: TGTGCCAGCAGTTTACCCCAGGTATTAGCGGGAGCATCGGGGCCGTACTTC. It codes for CASSLPQVLAGASGPYF.